This T cell receptor (beta chain) was documented in a study of neoadjuvant nivolumab and ipilimumab in lung cancer. Study-wide points: Blood richness before therapy tracked richness in tumors resected after neoadjuvant therapy.

This CDR3 is 17 amino acids long. Germline V CDR1 and CDR2: SGHRS, YFSETQ. V trimming: 1 base; J trimming: 3 bases; junction bases outside the gene matches: 9. The table came from immunoSEQ multiplex PCR; TCRdb's copy has only in-frame clones and leaves some out. The table lists 25,000 to 35,000 clones, 92% of them singletons, with 2% to 2.5% in the top ten. Note on this clone: Its antigen is unidentified.

The source material was peripheral blood, sampled after neoadjuvant nivolumab, alone or with ipilimumab, at or shortly before surgery. The chain uses TRBV5-1 and TRBJ2-1; TRBD2 agrees at 8 bases. This receptor was obtained from an adult with non-small cell lung cancer. The CDR3 DNA follows: TGCGCCAGCAGCTTGCAAGCGGGAGCTGGTCTCTACAATGAGCAGTTCTTC. It specifies CASSLQAGAGLYNEQFF.